Each of the 6 T cell receptor beta chains below was sequenced from the same sample in a study of CD8+ T cells in alopecia areata. Investigators isolated RNA and reverse transcribed it into cDNA to act as the sequencing template. Profiling relied on immunoSEQ multiplex PCR, and the TCRdb table lists in-frame clones only, not all of them. The table has 200,000 to 250,000 clones, about 53% seen once. The sample here was CD4+ T cells sorted from blood, taken at week 0. These TCRs come from a human donor with alopecia areata.

The chain couples TRBV6-1 to TRBJ1-5; 9 nucleotides agree with TRBD1. The CDR3 consists of 15 residues. The J segment lost 3 bases and the V segment lost 7 bases, leaving 7 bases of the junction unmatched. Germline V CDR1 and CDR2: MNHNS, SASEGT. The DNA for the CDR3 is TGTGCCAGCAAGCCGGGACAGGGCTACAATCAGCCCCAGCATTTT. Translated, it gives CASKPGQGYNQPQHF.

This clone turned up a few times. The chain is built from TRBV7-3 and TRBJ2-3; 8 bases match TRBD2. Germline trimming cut 0 bases from V and 3 bases from J; bases unmatched to any gene: 14. This CDR3 is 19 amino acids long. CDR1 and CDR2 (germline): SGHTA, FQGTGA. CDR3 nucleotide sequence: TGTGCCAGCAGCTTAACCCCCTGGAAGAGCGGGGGACGGACAGATACGCAGTATTTT. It translates to CASSLTPWKSGGRTDTQYF.

V is TRBV29-1 and J is TRBJ1-2, with D perhaps matching TRBD1 (5 bases). The CDR3 consists of 8 residues. Germline V gene data show CDR1 as SQVTM and CDR2 as ANQGSEA. V lost 6 bases, J lost 11 bases, and 7 bases lay in between. The CDR3: CSVGDYTF. Written as DNA, the CDR3 is TGCAGCGTGGGGGATTACACCTTC. Full variable domain (outside the CDR3, taken from reference TRBV29-1 and TRBJ1-2): SAVISQKPSRDICQRGTSLTIQCQVDSQVTMMFWYRQQPGQSLTLIATANQGSEATYESGFVIDKFPISRPNLTFSTLTVSNMSPEDSSIYLCSVGDYTFGSGTRLTVV.

This rearrangement joins TRBV5-1 to TRBJ2-7; D is perhaps TRBD2 (6 bases). The CDR3 extends over 14 amino acids. Germline V CDR1 and CDR2: SGHRS, YFSETQ. The V end was cut by 2 bases, the J end by 2 bases, with 11 bases between. In DNA, the CDR3 is TGCGCCAGCAGCTTTAGCGGTGCAGCCTACGAGCAGTACTTC. It translates to CASSFSGAAYEQYF.

The chain carries TRBV29-1 and TRBJ1-1; D is ambiguous. Germline lookup yields CDR1 SQVTM and CDR2 ANQGSEA. The ends were cut back, 5 bases at V and 4 bases at J, with 11 bases in the middle. This CDR3 region has 12 residues. In DNA form, the CDR3 reads TGCAGCGTTCGGCTGGCCGGCACTGAAGCTTTCTTT. Translating it yields CSVRLAGTEAFF.

The chain links TRBV30 to TRBJ1-1, with D perhaps matching TRBD1 (5 bases). V was cut by 0 bases and J by 1 base, with 6 bases left in between. This CDR3 has 13 amino acids. Germline V lookup: CDR1 GTSNPN, CDR2 SVGIG (reference sequence). CDR3 coding DNA: TGTGCCTGGAGTGTCGGGGCGAACACTGAAGCTTTCTTT. Its translation is CAWSVGANTEAFF.